This T cell receptor beta chain came from a study of CD8 T cells in ankylosing spondylitis. A single record per CDR3 protein comes from TCRdb applying MiXCR to the 5' RACE reads. Among hundreds of thousands of distinct CDR3 sequences listed, approximately 20% were seen once. In this sample, this clonotype turned up a few times. Antigen unknown. The study's findings and limits: Seemingly characteristic of ankylosing spondylitis blood was a TCR beta motif consisting of about 8 highly homologous variants.

Per the germline V gene, CDR1 is MNHEY and CDR2 is SVGAGI. V was shortened by 0 bases and J by 7 bases, with 9 bases between the two germline ends. The length of the CDR3 is 13 residues. The receptor comes from a male donor with ankylosing spondylitis or in good health (not recorded which). The chain uses TRBV6-5 and TRBJ1-2; D is undetermined. What was sequenced was blood, either unsorted or a sorted T cell fraction (not recorded which). The CDR3 region is CASSYSTRGGYTF. The CDR3 bases are TGTGCCAGCAGTTACTCGACCCGGGGTGGCTACACCTTC.